This T cell receptor (beta chain) was sequenced in a study of lymphopenia after photon versus proton radiotherapy. The CDR3 spans 18 residues. V lost 1 base to trimming and J lost 2 bases, with 17 bases between them. Notes on the study in general: After the lymphocyte nadir, photon-treated repertoires showed oligoclonal expansion, especially of CD8+ Temra cells. Only patients who died were analyzed for survival; proton advantage is unproven. Photon-treated patients lost naive T cells and TCR diversity; proton-treated stayed stable. In patients who died, overall survival fell as post-nadir TCR diversity dropped more.

The repertoire was sequenced with immunoSEQ multiplex PCR; TCRdb's copy has only in-frame clones and lacks some. Counted here are 25,000 to 30,000 clones, around 81% occurring once; the ten biggest clones make up 31%. As regards this clone: Its target is not known.

The chain recombines TRBV23-1 with TRBJ2-2, with a possible D match to TRBD1 (7 bases). TRBV23-1 is labeled an ORF, and its function is uncertain. The sequenced sample was peripheral blood, obtained from a patient treated with photon-based radiotherapy. The source is a man aged 45-65 years with gastric cancer. This CDR3 reads CASSQCIGRGANTGELFF. CDR3 bases: TGCGCCAGCAGTCAATGTATCGGCAGGGGGGCAAACACCGGGGAGCTGTTTTTT.